The source of this T cell receptor beta chain is a study of OX40 agonist ivuxolimab in advanced cancers. Study-level findings and limits: Expanded clones were, on average, more numerous among CD8+ T cells than CD4+.

The CDR3 covers 15 residues. Germline V lookup: CDR1 MNHNS, CDR2 SASEGT. V lost 2 bases, J lost 3 bases, and 3 bases stayed unmatched. This clone was seen only a few times. Its specificity is not known. Repertoires were generated with immunoSEQ multiplex PCR, while TCRdb's copy carries only in-frame clones and drops some. The table records tens of thousands of clones, over 75% of them present only once. The chain employs TRBV6-1 and TRBJ2-1, with 8 bases fitting TRBD2. The clonotype originates from an adult with an advanced solid tumor such as melanoma, head and neck, liver or kidney cancer. The sequenced sample was CD4+ or CD8+ T cells sorted from blood, obtained in a trial of the OX40 agonist ivuxolimab. CDR3 coding DNA: TGTGCCAGCAGTGAAACTAGCGGAAACTACAATGAGCAGTTCTTC. Amino acids: CASSETSGNYNEQFF.